What follows are 5 T cell receptor beta chains derived from one specimen sequenced in a study of a mutant IDH1 vaccine in newly diagnosed glioma. The protocol was immunoSEQ multiplex PCR, while the TCRdb copy is restricted to in-frame clones and leaves out a portion. This sample has around 62,000 clones, with about 89% found just once. Sample time point: week 11, during vaccination. Mutant IDH1 20-mer peptide, at 300 ug, made up each vaccine dose, with topical imiquimod. Their specific antigens are unknown. The specimen was PBMCs, collected from a glioma patient whose treatment included an IDH1 peptide vaccine. All receptors derive from a man in his forties or fifties with glioma.

The CDR3, as DNA: TGTGCCAGCAGACCGGGACTAGCAGGGGGCGAGCAGTACTTC. Translation gives CASRPGLAGGEQYF. The chain couples TRBV7-2 to TRBJ2-5; 9 bases map to TRBD2. TRBJ2-7 explains the end of the DNA better; the J call may be wrong. CDR3 length: 14 residues. Per the germline V gene, CDR1 is SGHTA and CDR2 is FQGNSA.

This clone was detected only once. The CDR3 region has the DNA TGTGCCAGCAGTCCCACGGGGGGGGGAGAGACCCAGTACTTC. Protein sequence: CASSPTGGGETQYF. J is TRBJ2-5 and V is TRBV6-6; 8 bases map to TRBD2. Germline V lookup: CDR1 MNHNY, CDR2 SVGAGI (reference sequence). Trimming at V came to 5 bases and at J to 4 bases, leaving 6 bases not matched to a gene. The CDR3 consists of 14 residues.

The genes are TRBV19 and TRBJ2-3; 8 positions agree with TRBD2. Germline lookup yields CDR1 LNHDA and CDR2 SQIVND (reference sequence). The CDR3 extends over 12 amino acids. Trimming at V came to 4 bases and at J to 7 bases, leaving 1 base not matched to a gene. CDR3 region: CASSSGGHTQYF. CDR3 sequence (DNA): TGTGCCAGTAGTAGCGGGGGGCATACGCAGTATTTT. Filled out from reference TRBV19 and TRBJ2-3, the complete variable domain reads DGGITQSPKYLFRKEGQNVTLSCEQNLNHDAMYWYRQDPGQGLRLIYYSQIVNDFQKGDIAEGYSVSREKKESFPLTVTSAQKNPTAFYLCASSSGGHTQYFGPGTRLTVL.

Remarks on this clone: At one end, the junction sequence differs from germline, possibly due to a read error. The gene calls are TRBV7-7 and TRBJ2-5, with unresolved D. Germline-derived CDR1 and CDR2 are SSHAT and FNYEAQ (reference sequence). The CDR3 sequence is 14 residues long. The CDR3 coding sequence is TGTGCTAGCAGCTTAAGCCGGAATCAAGAGACCCAGTACTTC. Its translation is CASSLSRNQETQYF.

J is TRBJ2-7 and V is TRBV11-3; 13 nucleotides align to TRBD2. This CDR3 has 17 residues. Losses at the gene ends were 5 bases for V and 6 bases for J; bases not matched to a gene: 13. Germline-derived CDR1 and CDR2 are SGHNT and YENEEA. CDR3 bases: TGTGCCAGCAGCCCAGGACTAGCGGGGGCAAAGCTGGGCGAGCAGTACTTC. It translates to CASSPGLAGAKLGEQYF.